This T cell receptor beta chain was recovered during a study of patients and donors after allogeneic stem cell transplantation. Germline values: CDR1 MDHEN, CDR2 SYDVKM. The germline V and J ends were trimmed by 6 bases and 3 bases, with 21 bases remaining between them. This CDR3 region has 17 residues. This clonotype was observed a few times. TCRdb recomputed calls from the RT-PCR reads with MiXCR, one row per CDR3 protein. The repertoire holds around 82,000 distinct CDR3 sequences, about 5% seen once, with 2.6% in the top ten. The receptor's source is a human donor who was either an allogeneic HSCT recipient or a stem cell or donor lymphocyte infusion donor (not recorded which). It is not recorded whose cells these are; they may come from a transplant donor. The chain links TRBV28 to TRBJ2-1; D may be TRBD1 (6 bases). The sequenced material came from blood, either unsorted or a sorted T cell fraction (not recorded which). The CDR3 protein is CASSKVKTGTHYNEQFF. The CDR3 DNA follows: TGTGCCAGCAGCAAGGTCAAGACCGGGACACACTACAATGAGCAGTTCTTC. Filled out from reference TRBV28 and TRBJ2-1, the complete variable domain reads DVKVTQSSRYLVKRTGEKVFLECVQDMDHENMFWYRQDPGLGLRLIYFSYDVKMKEKGDIPEGYSVSREKKERFSLILESASTNQTSMYLCASSKVKTGTHYNEQFFGPGTRLTVL.